This TCR beta chain was sequenced in a study of blood T cell repertoires in COVID-19. This CDR3 region has 13 residues. V was trimmed by 10 bases and J by 7 bases, leaving 19 bases between them. Germline V gene data show CDR1 as MDHEN and CDR2 as SYDVKM. Measured with immunoSEQ multiplex PCR; TCRdb has only the in-frame clones, and not every one. Of roughly 570,000 clones listed, about 89% are singletons. This receptor was identified in a woman aged 50 to 60 with COVID-19, enrolled during active disease. The chain carries TRBV28 and TRBJ2-5; the D gene is possibly TRBD1 (8 bases). Sequencing was done on a sample of peripheral blood. For the CDR3, the DNA is TGTGCCACATACAGGGAGGGGACAGGGACCCAGTACTTC. This sequence encodes CATYREGTGTQYF.